This TCR beta chain was sequenced for a study of blood T cell repertoires in COVID-19. Study as a whole: Acute and convalescent COVID-19 specimens originated in the United States, Italy and Spain.

Original data processing: Researchers report that nucleated cell counts were estimated from reference gene primer amplification. Generated by immunoSEQ multiplex PCR, the TCRdb table keeps only in-frame clones and is missing some. V and J calls and clone size are given by that table; D and trimming were obtained from the DNA. The data contain 75,000 to 95,000 clones, 85% of them singletons. The CDR3 extends over 16 amino acids. The germline V gene encodes CDR1 MGHDK and CDR2 SYGVNS. Trimming removed 5 bases from V and 0 bases from J, with 15 bases in between. The sample comprised peripheral blood. The V and J genes are TRBV25-1 and TRBJ2-3; a possible D gene is TRBD2 (5 bases). The TCR originated in a man aged 50 to 59 with acute or convalescent COVID-19. The DNA of the CDR3 is TGTGCCAGCAGTAACCAACTAGGAGGAAGCACAGATACGCAGTATTTT. Amino acids: CASSNQLGGSTDTQYF.